This T cell receptor (beta chain) was recovered during a study of early stage breast cancer tumors. On the study more broadly: Of some 17 invasive breast tumors, about a dozen were hormone receptor-positive, HER2-negative.

Each sample had two DNA replicates, 0.45 to 0.65 ug blood or 1.5 ug tissue. The repertoire was sequenced with immunoSEQ multiplex PCR; TCRdb's copy has only in-frame clones and lacks some. The sample includes roughly 14,000 clones, 65% to 85% of them seen just once. This clone was detected only a few times. The sample was normal breast tissue next to the tumor. The TCR sequence derives from a young adult with breast cancer.

The CDR3 bases are TGTGCCAGCAGCTTTCCGGACAGAAACACTGAAGCTTTCTTT. Its protein is CASSFPDRNTEAFF. V gene TRBV11-3 combines with J gene TRBJ1-1, with a tentative D call TRBD1 (6 bases). The CDR3 sequence is 14 residues long. The V gene lost 3 bases and the J gene lost 2 bases, with 10 bases spanning the gap. Germline CDR1 reads SGHNT; CDR2 reads YENEEA.